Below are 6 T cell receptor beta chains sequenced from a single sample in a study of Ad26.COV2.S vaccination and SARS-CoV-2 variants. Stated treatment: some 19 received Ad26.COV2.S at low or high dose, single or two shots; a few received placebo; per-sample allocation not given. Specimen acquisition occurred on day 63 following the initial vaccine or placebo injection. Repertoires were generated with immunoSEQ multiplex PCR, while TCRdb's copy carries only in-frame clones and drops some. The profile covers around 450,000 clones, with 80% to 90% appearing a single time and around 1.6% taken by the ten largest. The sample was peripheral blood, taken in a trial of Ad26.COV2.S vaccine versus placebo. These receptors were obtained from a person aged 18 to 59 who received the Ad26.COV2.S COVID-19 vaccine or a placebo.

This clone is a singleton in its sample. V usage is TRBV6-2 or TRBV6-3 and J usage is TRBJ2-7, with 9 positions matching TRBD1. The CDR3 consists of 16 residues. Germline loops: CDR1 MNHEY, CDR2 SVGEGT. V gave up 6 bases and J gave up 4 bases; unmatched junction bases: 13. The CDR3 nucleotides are TGTGCCAGCAGACCTACCGGGACAGGGCTGTGGTACGAGCAGTACTTC. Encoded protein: CASRPTGTGLWYEQYF.

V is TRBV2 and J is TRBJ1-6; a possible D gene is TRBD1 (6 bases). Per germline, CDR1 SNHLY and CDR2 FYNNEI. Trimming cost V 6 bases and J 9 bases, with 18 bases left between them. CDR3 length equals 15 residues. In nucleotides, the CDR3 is TGTGCCAGCAGGCAGGGAGGGGGGGCAGGTTCACCCCTCCACTTT. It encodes CASRQGGGAGSPLHF.

Written as DNA, the CDR3 is TGTGCCAGCAGTCCACGGACGGATCTAGCCAAAAACATTCAGTACTTC. Its protein product is CASSPRTDLAKNIQYF. The genes are TRBV27 and TRBJ2-4; D remains unclear. CDR1 and CDR2 (germline): MNHEY, SMNVEV (reference sequence). The CDR3 spans 16 residues. Trimming left V 5 bases short and J 0 bases short, with 14 bases between.

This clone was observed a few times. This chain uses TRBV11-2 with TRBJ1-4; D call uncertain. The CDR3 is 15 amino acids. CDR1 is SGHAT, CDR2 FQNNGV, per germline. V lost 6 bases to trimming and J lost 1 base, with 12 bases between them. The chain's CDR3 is CASRHSGRTNEKLFF. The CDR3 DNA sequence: TGTGCCAGCAGACACTCGGGGAGAACTAATGAAAAACTGTTTTTT.

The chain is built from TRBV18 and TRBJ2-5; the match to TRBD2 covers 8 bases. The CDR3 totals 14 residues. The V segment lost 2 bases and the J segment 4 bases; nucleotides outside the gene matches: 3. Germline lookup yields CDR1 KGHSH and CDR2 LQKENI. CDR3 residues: CASSPTGGRETQYF. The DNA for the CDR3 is TGTGCCAGCTCACCAACGGGGGGGAGAGAGACCCAGTACTTC. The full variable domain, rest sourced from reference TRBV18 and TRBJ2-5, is NAGVMQNPRHLVRRRGQEARLRCSPMKGHSHVYWYRQLPEEGLKFMVYLQKENIIDESGMPKERFSAEFPKEGPSILRIQQVVRGDSAAYFCASSPTGGRETQYFGPGTRLLVL.

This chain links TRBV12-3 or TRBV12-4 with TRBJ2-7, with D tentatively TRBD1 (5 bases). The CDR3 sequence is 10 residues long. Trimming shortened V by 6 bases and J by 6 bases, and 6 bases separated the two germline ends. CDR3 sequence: CASRGPEQYF. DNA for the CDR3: TGTGCCAGCAGGGGGCCCGAGCAGTACTTC.